The sequence of this TCR beta chain was determined in a study of cytomegalovirus exposure and HLA in healthy donors. The overall study: Earlier results showed 90 million to 120 million unique TCR beta sequences derived from some 180 million T cells.

Healthy bone marrow donors made up the donor group. V was shortened by 5 bases and J by 2 bases, with 18 bases between the two germline ends. Germline assignment: CDR1 SGHTA and CDR2 FQGNSA. The CDR3 is 16 residues long. The PCR contained 60 Vbeta and 13 Jbeta primers. Method: immunoSEQ multiplex PCR; TCRdb's copy keeps in-frame clones and lacks some. The repertoire holds approximately 180,000 clones, 80% to 90% seen once, with around 4.7% in the top ten. The sequenced material came from PBMCs. The V call is TRBV7-2, the J call TRBJ1-2; maybe TRBD1 (6 bases). This TCR came from a woman between 18 and 29 years old in good health and CMV-seropositive. The CDR3 nucleotides are TGTGCCAGCAGCCCGCTAACAGGGCCCCCAAACTATGGCTACACCTTC. It is translated as CASSPLTGPPNYGYTF. The entire variable domain, with the rest obtained from reference TRBV7-2 and TRBJ1-2, is as follows: GAGVSQSPSNKVTEKGKDVELRCDPISGHTALYWYRQSLGQGLEFLIYFQGNSAPDKSGLPSDRFSAERTGGSVSTLTIQRTQQEDSAVYLCASSPLTGPPNYGYTFGSGTRLTVV.